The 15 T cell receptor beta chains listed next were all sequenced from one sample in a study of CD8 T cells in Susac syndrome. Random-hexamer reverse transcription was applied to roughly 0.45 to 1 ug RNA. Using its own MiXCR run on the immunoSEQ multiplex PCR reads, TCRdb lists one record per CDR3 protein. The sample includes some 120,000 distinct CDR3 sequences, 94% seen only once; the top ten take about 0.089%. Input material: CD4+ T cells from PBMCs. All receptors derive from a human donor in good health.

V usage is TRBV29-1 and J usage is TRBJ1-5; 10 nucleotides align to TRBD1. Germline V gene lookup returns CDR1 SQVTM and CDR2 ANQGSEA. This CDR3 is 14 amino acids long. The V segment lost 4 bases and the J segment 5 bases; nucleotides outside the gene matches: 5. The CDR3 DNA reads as TGCAGCGTTGCCGGGGGGACAGGGGATCAGCCCCAGCATTTT. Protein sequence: CSVAGGTGDQPQHF.

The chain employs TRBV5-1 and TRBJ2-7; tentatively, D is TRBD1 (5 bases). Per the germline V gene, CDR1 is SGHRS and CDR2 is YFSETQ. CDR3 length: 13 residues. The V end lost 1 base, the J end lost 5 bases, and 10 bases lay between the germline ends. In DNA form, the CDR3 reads TGCGCCAGCAGCTTGTCACAGGCGGACGAGCAGTACTTC. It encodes CASSLSQADEQYF. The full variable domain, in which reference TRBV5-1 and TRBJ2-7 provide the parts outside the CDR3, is KAGVTQTPRYLIKTRGQQVTLSCSPISGHRSVSWYQQTPGQGLQFLFEYFSETQRNKGNFPGRFSGRQFSNSRSEMNVSTLELGDSALYLCASSLSQADEQYFGPGTRLTVT.

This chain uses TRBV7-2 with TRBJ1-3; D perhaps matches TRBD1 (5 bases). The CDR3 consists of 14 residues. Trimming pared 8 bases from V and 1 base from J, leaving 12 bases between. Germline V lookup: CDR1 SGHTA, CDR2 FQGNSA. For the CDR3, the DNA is TGTGCCAGCGCTGAGGGACCGTCTGGAAACACCATATATTTT. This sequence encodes CASAEGPSGNTIYF.

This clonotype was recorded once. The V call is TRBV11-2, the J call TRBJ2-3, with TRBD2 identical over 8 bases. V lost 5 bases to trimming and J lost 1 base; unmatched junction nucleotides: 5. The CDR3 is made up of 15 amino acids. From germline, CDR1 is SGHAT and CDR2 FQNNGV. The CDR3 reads CASSIGLAGTDTQYF. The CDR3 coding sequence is TGTGCCAGCAGCATCGGACTAGCAGGCACAGATACGCAGTATTTT.

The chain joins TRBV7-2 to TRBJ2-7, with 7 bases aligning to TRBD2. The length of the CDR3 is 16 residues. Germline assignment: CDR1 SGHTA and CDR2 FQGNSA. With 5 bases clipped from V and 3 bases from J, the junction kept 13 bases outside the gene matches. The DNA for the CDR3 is TGTGCCAGCAGCCCCTCCCCGAGCGGGACCCTCTACGAGCAGTACTTC. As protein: CASSPSPSGTLYEQYF. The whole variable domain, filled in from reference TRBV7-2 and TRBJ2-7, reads GAGVSQSPSNKVTEKGKDVELRCDPISGHTALYWYRQSLGQGLEFLIYFQGNSAPDKSGLPSDRFSAERTGGSVSTLTIQRTQQEDSAVYLCASSPSPSGTLYEQYFGPGTRLTVT.

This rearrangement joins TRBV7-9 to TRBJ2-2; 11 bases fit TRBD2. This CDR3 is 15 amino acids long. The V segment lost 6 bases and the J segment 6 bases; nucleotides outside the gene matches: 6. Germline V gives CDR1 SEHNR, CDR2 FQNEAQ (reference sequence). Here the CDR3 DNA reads TGTGCCAGCAGTCGAACTAGCGGGAGCCCCGGGGAGCTGTTTTTT. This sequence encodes CASSRTSGSPGELFF.

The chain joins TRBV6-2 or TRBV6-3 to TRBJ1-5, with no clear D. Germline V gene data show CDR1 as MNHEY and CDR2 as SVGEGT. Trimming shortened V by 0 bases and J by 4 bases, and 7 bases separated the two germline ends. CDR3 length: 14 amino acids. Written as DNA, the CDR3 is TGTGCCAGCAGTTACTCGATTATGAATCAGCCCCAGCATTTT. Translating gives CASSYSIMNQPQHF.

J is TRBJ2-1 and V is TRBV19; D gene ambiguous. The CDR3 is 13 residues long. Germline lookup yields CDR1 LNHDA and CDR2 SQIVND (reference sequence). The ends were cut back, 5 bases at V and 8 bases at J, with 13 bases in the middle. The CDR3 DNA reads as TGTGCCAGTAGTTCGCCTAGATCTGATGAGCAGTTCTTC. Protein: CASSSPRSDEQFF.

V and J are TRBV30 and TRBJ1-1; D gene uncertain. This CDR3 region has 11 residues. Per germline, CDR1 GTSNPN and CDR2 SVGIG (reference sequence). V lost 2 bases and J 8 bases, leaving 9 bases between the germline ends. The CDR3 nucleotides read TGTGCCTGGAGTTCCCTCGCGGAAGCTTTCTTT. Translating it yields CAWSSLAEAFF.

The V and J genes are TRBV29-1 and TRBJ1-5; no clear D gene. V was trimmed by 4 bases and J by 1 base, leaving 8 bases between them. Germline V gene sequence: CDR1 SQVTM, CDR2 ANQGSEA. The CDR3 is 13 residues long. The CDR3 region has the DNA TGCAGCGTTGTTTACGGAAGCAATCAGCCCCAGCATTTT. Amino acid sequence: CSVVYGSNQPQHF.

Here the CDR3 DNA reads TGTGCCAGTATTCCGGGACAGCCAAACACTGAAGCTTTCTTT. Its protein is CASIPGQPNTEAFF. V gene TRBV18 combines with J gene TRBJ1-1, with 7 bases identical to TRBD1. The J segment lost 2 bases and the V segment lost 9 bases, leaving 9 bases of the junction unmatched. The CDR3 totals 14 residues. Germline CDR1 and CDR2: KGHSH and LQKENI.

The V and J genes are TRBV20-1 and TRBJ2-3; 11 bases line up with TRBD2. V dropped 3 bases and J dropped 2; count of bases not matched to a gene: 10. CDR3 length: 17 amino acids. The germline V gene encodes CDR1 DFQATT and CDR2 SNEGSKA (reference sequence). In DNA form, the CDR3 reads TGCAGTGCTAGTCCCCACGGGACTAGCGGCTACACAGATACGCAGTATTTT. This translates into CSASPHGTSGYTDTQYF.

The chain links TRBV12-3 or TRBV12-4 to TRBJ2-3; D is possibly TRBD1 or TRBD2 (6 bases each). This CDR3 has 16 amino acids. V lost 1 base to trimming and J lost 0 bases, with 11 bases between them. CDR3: CASSLGGLASTDTQYF. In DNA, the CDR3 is TGTGCCAGCAGTTTAGGGGGGCTAGCGAGCACAGATACGCAGTATTTT.

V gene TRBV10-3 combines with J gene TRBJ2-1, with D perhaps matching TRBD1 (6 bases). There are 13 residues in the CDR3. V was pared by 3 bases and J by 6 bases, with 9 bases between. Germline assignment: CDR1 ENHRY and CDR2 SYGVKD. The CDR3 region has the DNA TGTGCCATCAGTGACGGACAGTCCAATGAGCAGTTCTTC. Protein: CAISDGQSNEQFF.

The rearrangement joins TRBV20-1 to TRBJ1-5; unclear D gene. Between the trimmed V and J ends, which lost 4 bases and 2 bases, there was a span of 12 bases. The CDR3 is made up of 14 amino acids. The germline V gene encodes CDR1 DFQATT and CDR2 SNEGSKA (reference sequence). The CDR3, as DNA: TGCAGTGCTACGGTCGGGGATGGCAATCAGCCCCAGCATTTT. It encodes CSATVGDGNQPQHF.